In this sample, the clone carrying this T cell receptor (beta chain) turned up once. What it recognizes is unknown. The data derive from a study of shared clonotypes between healthy human individuals. Deep-level running was used for the assay. Clones were read by immunoSEQ multiplex PCR, and TCRdb kept only the in-frame ones, dropping some. Here the sample spans 2 million to 3 million clones, around 94% being singletons. CDR1 and CDR2 (germline): MNHNY, SVGAGI (reference sequence). Germline trimming cut 2 bases from V and 2 bases from J; bases unmatched to any gene: 5. This CDR3 spans 15 amino acids. Whole-study results and caveats: Memory subsets generally showed lower estimated richness than naive subsets.

J is TRBJ1-2 and V is TRBV6-6, with 7 bases lining up with TRBD1. The origin of this receptor is a man aged 18-30 years in good health. The sequenced sample consisted of naive CD4+ T cells sorted from blood. Subset of the sample: CD45RA+ positively selected. The CDR3 region is CASSYEGASNYGYTF. The DNA of the CDR3 is TGTGCCAGCAGTTACGAGGGGGCCTCCAACTATGGCTACACCTTC.